Each of the 4 T cell receptor beta chains below was sequenced from the same sample in a study of T cells in Graves' hyperthyroidism and ophthalmopathy (dated by TCRdb to the late 2010s). Library method: multiplex PCR. Instrument used: Illumina HiSeq 2000. The TCR beta CDR3 regions were amplified from RNA transcripts. For the first round of RT-PCR on the TCR CDR3, the HTBI primer set was used together with the Qiagen OneStep RT-PCR kit. TCRdb reprocessing: public reads trimmed at Q25 with fastp, clones called with MiXCR, in-frame beta chains kept. All rows with the same CDR3 protein become a single entry with the most common DNA and genes. The sample table shows about 400,000 distinct CDR3 sequences, and over 12% are seen once. Around 28% of the sample belongs to the ten largest clones. Sequenced material: blood. These receptors came from a man in his fifties with Graves' ophthalmopathy.

V gene TRBV7-9 combines with J gene TRBJ2-1; 8 bases line up with TRBD2. V trimming: 7 bases; J trimming: 13 bases; junction bases outside the gene matches: 12. From germline, CDR1 is SEHNR and CDR2 FQNEAQ (reference sequence). This CDR3 contains 13 residues. Here the CDR3 DNA reads TGTGCCAGCACCCAGTTCGGGTTAGCGGGACAGTTCTTC. It encodes CASTQFGLAGQFF.

Only a few counts were recorded for this clonotype. The J gene is TRBJ2-5, the V gene TRBV7-9, with 13 bases that match TRBD2. The CDR3 totals 16 residues. The trim removed 4 bases at V and 5 bases at J, leaving 7 bases unmatched. Germline lookup yields CDR1 SEHNR and CDR2 FQNEAQ (reference sequence). CDR3 sequence (DNA): TGTGCCAGCAGCTACGGACTAGCGGGAGACGGTGAGACCCAGTACTTC. It encodes CASSYGLAGDGETQYF.

This clonotype was counted many times. J is TRBJ1-1 and V is TRBV5-1; possible D gene TRBD1, 6 bases. This CDR3 contains 19 residues. CDR1 and CDR2 (germline): SGHRS, YFSETQ. The V and J ends lost 1 base and 1 base respectively, with 23 bases between them. The CDR3 loop reads CASSLFGALVGRGNTEAFF. CDR3 in DNA: TGCGCCAGCAGCTTGTTCGGTGCCTTGGTCGGCAGGGGGAACACTGAAGCTTTCTTT.

This clonotype was recorded many times. The chain couples TRBV20-1 to TRBJ2-7, with 10 bases fitting TRBD1. V was clipped by 3 bases and J by 4 bases; unmatched bases: 3. The germline V gene has CDR1 DFQATT and CDR2 SNEGSKA (reference sequence). This CDR3 contains 13 residues. The CDR3 nucleotides are TGCAGTGCTAGTAGGACAGGGGGGTACGAGCAGTACTTC. It codes for CSASRTGGYEQYF.